This TCR beta chain was found in a study of blood T cell repertoires in COVID-19. The germline V gene encodes CDR1 MNHEY and CDR2 SMNVEV (reference sequence). V shed 7 bases, J shed 6 bases, and the junction held 15 bases outside the gene matches. This CDR3 is 17 amino acids long. Sequencing was performed with immunoSEQ multiplex PCR; in TCRdb, only in-frame clones are kept and a portion is missing. The data hold about 49,000 clones, with 65% to 90% observed a single time. This receptor was identified in a woman in her sixties or seventies with acute or convalescent COVID-19. This chain joins TRBV27 and TRBJ1-6, with 7 bases that match TRBD1. Input material: peripheral blood. The CDR3 DNA reads TGTGCCAGCAAGAGGACAGGCAGTGGCCTTGGTAATTCACCCCTCCACTTT. This codes for CASKRTGSGLGNSPLHF.